These 26 T cell receptor beta chains were all obtained from the same sample, sequenced in a study of T-cell reconstitution after alpha-beta-depleted transplantation in children. Preparation of the TCRbeta library used unique molecular identifiers. A single record per CDR3 protein comes from TCRdb applying MiXCR to the PCR reads. The data contain hundreds of thousands of distinct CDR3 sequences, 10% to 15% of them singletons. The specimen was PBMCs, mostly from graft donor cells, collected 360 days after TCRalphabeta/CD19-depleted stem cell transplant. The receptors come from a male patient younger than 18 who had a stem cell transplant for acute myeloid leukemia, so the T cells may come from the graft donor.

This clonotype was detected only a few times. As DNA, the CDR3 is TGCAGTGCTAGAGAGCCGGGACAGGGGCACGAGCAGTACTTC. It translates to CSAREPGQGHEQYF. This chain uses TRBV20-1 with TRBJ2-7; 10 bases are shared with TRBD1. The CDR3 has 14 amino acids. The ends lost 0 bases at V and 5 bases at J; junction bases unmatched: 4. Germline assignment: CDR1 DFQATT and CDR2 SNEGSKA (reference sequence).

The rearrangement links TRBV20-1 to TRBJ2-1; tentative D call: TRBD1 (6 bases). This CDR3 is built from 14 residues. V was pared by 3 bases and J by 0 bases, with 9 bases between. Germline CDR1 and CDR2: DFQATT and SNEGSKA (reference sequence). The CDR3 DNA reads TGCAGTGCTAGGAGGACAGCCTCCTACAATGAGCAGTTCTTC. Protein: CSARRTASYNEQFF.

This clonotype appeared a few times. V usage is TRBV10-3 and J usage is TRBJ2-1, with TRBD2 matching over 11 bases. The V gene end was trimmed by 7 bases and the J gene end by 8 bases; junction bases not matched to a gene: 10. The CDR3 contains 15 residues. The germline V gene has CDR1 ENHRY and CDR2 SYGVKD. CDR3 coding DNA: TGTGCCATCAAGGTACTAGCGGGAGACAACGATGAGCAGTTCTTC. Its translation: CAIKVLAGDNDEQFF.

The rearrangement links TRBV29-1 to TRBJ2-1, with TRBD1 identical over 10 bases. Germline CDR1 SQVTM, CDR2 ANQGSEA. J gave up 9 bases and V 6 bases, and 8 bases lay outside the gene matches. This CDR3 has 13 residues. The CDR3 here is CSVRTGGLSEQFF. CDR3 sequence (DNA): TGCAGCGTGCGGACAGGGGGGTTAAGTGAGCAGTTCTTC.

V usage is TRBV28 and J usage is TRBJ2-5; a weak D match, TRBD2 (5 bases). Looked up from germline, CDR1 is MDHEN and CDR2 is SYDVKM. Trimming pared 6 bases from V and 5 bases from J, leaving 19 bases between. The CDR3 is made up of 15 amino acids. CDR3 residues: CASSGIGARRETQYF. In DNA, the CDR3 is TGTGCCAGCAGCGGAATTGGAGCTAGGAGGGAGACCCAGTACTTC.

This clonotype came up many times. The CDR3 reads CASSFGVTYEQYF. Here the CDR3 DNA reads TGTGCCAGCAGTTTTGGAGTTACCTACGAGCAGTACTTC. V is TRBV28 and J is TRBJ2-7; no reliable D call. The V and J ends lost 3 bases and 2 bases respectively, with 8 bases between them. This CDR3 is 13 amino acids long. CDR1 MDHEN and CDR2 SYDVKM come from the germline V gene. Full variable domain (rest looked up from reference TRBV28 and TRBJ2-7): DVKVTQSSRYLVKRTGEKVFLECVQDMDHENMFWYRQDPGLGLRLIYFSYDVKMKEKGDIPEGYSVSREKKERFSLILESASTNQTSMYLCASSFGVTYEQYFGPGTRLTVT.

This clonotype was observed a handful of times. This chain joins TRBV7-8 and TRBJ2-7, with D possibly matching TRBD1 (6 bases). The CDR3 length is 13 residues. V was shortened by 5 bases and J by 7 bases, with 15 bases between the two germline ends. CDR1 and CDR2 from the germline V gene are SGHVS and FQNEAQ. The DNA for the CDR3 is TGTGCCAGCAGCCTCAACAGGGTCCTGGAGCAGTACTTC. This sequence encodes CASSLNRVLEQYF.

The rearrangement joins TRBV20-1 to TRBJ2-1, with 10 bases aligning to TRBD2. Germline CDR1 and CDR2: DFQATT and SNEGSKA (reference sequence). The CDR3 is made up of 15 amino acids. The V gene end was trimmed by 4 bases and the J gene end by 5 bases; junction bases not matched to a gene: 8. The CDR3 spells CSATPSGSPNNEQFF. CDR3 sequence (DNA): TGCAGTGCTACACCTAGCGGGAGTCCCAACAATGAGCAGTTCTTC.

This clonotype was seen at least ten times. This chain links TRBV27 with TRBJ2-7; D may correspond to TRBD1 or TRBD2 (5 bases each). The V and J ends lost 2 bases and 2 bases respectively, with 13 bases between them. The germline V gene has CDR1 MNHEY and CDR2 SMNVEV (reference sequence). CDR3 length equals 15 residues. The CDR3 DNA sequence: TGTGCCAGCAGTTTAGTCAGGGACCTAGCCTACGAGCAGTACTTC. Its protein product is CASSLVRDLAYEQYF.

CDR3 DNA: TGTGCCAGCAACCAAGGGGGACCCGGGGAGCTGTTTTTT. The encoded protein is CASNQGGPGELFF. V usage is TRBV6-6 and J usage is TRBJ2-2; TRBD1 might be the D (6 bases). Germline lookup yields CDR1 MNHNY and CDR2 SVGAGI (reference sequence). V was pared by 7 bases and J by 6 bases, with 12 bases between. This CDR3 spans 13 amino acids.

This chain joins TRBV5-6 and TRBJ2-2; TRBD1 might be the D (5 bases). In germline, CDR1 is SGHDT, CDR2 YYEEEE. This CDR3 is built from 14 residues. V dropped 3 bases and J dropped 1 base, with 7 bases sitting between them. CDR3 amino acids: CASSSGQNTGELFF. The CDR3 DNA reads TGTGCCAGCAGCTCCGGACAGAACACCGGGGAGCTGTTTTTT.

The chain links TRBV20-1 to TRBJ1-5; D ambiguous. The CDR3 runs 13 residues. The germline gives CDR1 DFQATT, CDR2 SNEGSKA (reference sequence). The V end was cut by 0 bases, the J end by 5 bases, with 8 bases between. The CDR3 sequence is CSAREPGDQPQHF. The CDR3 DNA reads as TGCAGTGCTAGAGAACCAGGAGATCAGCCCCAGCATTTT.

The chain uses TRBV5-5 and TRBJ2-7; D is possibly TRBD1 (6 bases). Per germline, CDR1 SGHKS and CDR2 YYEKEE (reference sequence). CDR3 length equals 12 residues. V was trimmed by 4 bases and J by 4 bases, leaving 9 bases between them. CDR3 protein: CASSQGMYEQYF. The CDR3 DNA is TGTGCCAGCAGCCAGGGGATGTACGAGCAGTACTTC.

This clonotype was counted between two and nine times. The chain has TRBV10-3 and TRBJ2-2; 10 positions match TRBD1. Trimming took 0 bases from V and 3 from J; bases not matched to a gene: 7. The CDR3 is 18 residues long. Germline V CDR1 and CDR2: ENHRY, SYGVKD. The CDR3 DNA reads as TGTGCCATCAGTGAGTCGACAGGGGGCGGCTTGGACACCGGGGAGCTGTTTTTT. It encodes CAISESTGGGLDTGELFF.

This chain joins TRBV9 and TRBJ1-1; D gene uncertain. The germline V gene encodes CDR1 SGDLS and CDR2 YYNGEE. Trimming stripped 0 bases from V and 0 bases from J, with 6 bases between. The CDR3 extends over 14 amino acids. Here the CDR3 reads CASSVGVVNTEAFF. The CDR3 DNA is TGTGCCAGCAGCGTAGGGGTGGTGAACACTGAAGCTTTCTTT.

This clonotype was recorded a few times. This chain connects TRBV9 to TRBJ2-7; the match to TRBD2 covers 8 bases. Germline V CDR1 and CDR2: SGDLS, YYNGEE. CDR3 length: 14 residues. After removal of 3 bases from V and 0 bases from J, the junction contained 2 bases not matched to a gene. The CDR3 DNA reads TGTGCCAGCAGCGAGGGACTAGTCTCCTACGAGCAGTACTTC. This gives the protein CASSEGLVSYEQYF.

The chain links TRBV11-1 to TRBJ1-1, with D possibly TRBD1 on 6 matching bases. V was cut by 5 bases and J by 1 base, with 17 bases left in between. Germline CDR1 SGHAT, CDR2 FQDESV (reference sequence). The CDR3 runs 16 residues. The CDR3, as DNA: TGTGCCAGCAGCCCCCAAACGACAGGCAGGAACACTGAAGCTTTCTTT. It codes for CASSPQTTGRNTEAFF.

The J gene is TRBJ1-1, the V gene TRBV19, with 7 bases that match TRBD1. CDR3 length: 16 residues. Germline V gene data show CDR1 as LNHDA and CDR2 as SQIVND (reference sequence). With V trimmed by 4 bases and J by 4 bases, 12 bases remained unmatched. For the CDR3, the DNA is TGTGCCAGTAGTACCCGGACAGGCGTTGGGGGCACTGAAGCTTTCTTT. Protein sequence: CASSTRTGVGGTEAFF. The full variable domain, rest sourced from reference TRBV19 and TRBJ1-1, is DGGITQSPKYLFRKEGQNVTLSCEQNLNHDAMYWYRQDPGQGLRLIYYSQIVNDFQKGDIAEGYSVSREKKESFPLTVTSAQKNPTAFYLCASSTRTGVGGTEAFFGQGTRLTVV.

This clonotype was counted many times. The rearrangement joins TRBV5-1 to TRBJ2-4; D is perhaps TRBD1 (6 bases). V shed 0 bases and J shed 12 bases, with 10 bases lying between them. This CDR3 has 12 residues. The germline V gene has CDR1 SGHRS and CDR2 YFSETQ. CDR3 protein: CASSLGSGDQYF. The CDR3 bases are TGCGCCAGCAGCTTGGGATCAGGGGATCAGTACTTC.

The V call is TRBV20-1, the J call TRBJ2-1; D gene ambiguous. The CDR3 consists of 13 residues. V was cut by 1 base and J by 8 bases, with 12 bases left in between. CDR1 and CDR2 from the germline V gene are DFQATT and SNEGSKA (reference sequence). CDR3 amino acids: CSARVSKGHEQFF. The CDR3 DNA is TGCAGTGCTAGAGTTTCGAAGGGCCATGAGCAGTTCTTC.

The chain carries TRBV7-8 and TRBJ2-1; D unresolved. The CDR3 covers 16 residues. The germline CDR1 and CDR2 sequences are SGHVS and FQNEAQ. V dropped 3 bases and J dropped 9 bases, with 21 bases sitting between them. CDR3 bases: TGTGCCAGCAGCTTGGTATCTGCCCCCGGGTTGGGTGAGCAGTTCTTC. Translation gives CASSLVSAPGLGEQFF.

This clonotype was counted between two and nine times. This chain links TRBV20-1 with TRBJ2-7, with D tentatively TRBD1 or TRBD2 (6 bases each). V lost 6 bases to trimming and J lost 12 bases, with 24 bases between them. CDR3 length: 13 amino acids. Germline CDR1 is DFQATT and CDR2 is SNEGSKA (reference sequence). The CDR3 is CSAEGGGLGPGYF. Written as DNA, the CDR3 is TGCAGTGCGGAGGGGGGAGGTCTTGGGCCTGGGTACTTC.

This clonotype has at least ten counts. The V gene is TRBV7-8, the J gene TRBJ2-3, with D hard to call. Trimming shortened V by 1 base and J by 3 bases, and 14 bases separated the two germline ends. CDR3 length: 16 amino acids. The V gene's germline CDR1 is SGHVS and CDR2 FQNEAQ. The CDR3 loop reads CASSLVRGGSTDTQYF. The DNA of the CDR3 is TGTGCCAGCAGCTTAGTTCGTGGTGGGTCTACAGATACGCAGTATTTT.

This clonotype was detected many times. The rearrangement uses TRBV28 and TRBJ2-7; TRBD1 aligns across 8 bases. The CDR3 length is 14 residues. V dropped 6 bases and J dropped 0; count of bases not matched to a gene: 4. The germline gives CDR1 MDHEN, CDR2 SYDVKM. The CDR3 loop is CASRGQESSYEQYF. In DNA form, the CDR3 reads TGTGCCAGCAGGGGACAGGAGAGCTCCTACGAGCAGTACTTC.

V gene TRBV10-3 combines with J gene TRBJ1-2; TRBD1 matches at 7 bases. The germline V gene encodes CDR1 ENHRY and CDR2 SYGVKD. V was clipped by 7 bases and J by 4 bases; unmatched bases: 12. This CDR3 spans 15 amino acids. The CDR3 region is CAITTGVFDSYGYTF. CDR3 bases: TGTGCCATCACCACAGGGGTTTTCGACTCCTATGGCTACACCTTC.

This chain links TRBV25-1 with TRBJ2-3, with D perhaps TRBD2 (6 bases). CDR3 length: 15 amino acids. Trimming cost V 5 bases and J 2 bases, with 14 bases left between them. Germline V gene data show CDR1 as MGHDK and CDR2 as SYGVNS. The CDR3 protein is CASSRLGGLTDTQYF. The CDR3 DNA reads TGTGCCAGCAGTAGACTAGGAGGGCTCACAGATACGCAGTATTTT. Variable domain in full (rest from reference TRBV25-1 and TRBJ2-3): EADIYQTPRYLVIGTGKKITLECSQTMGHDKMYWYQQDPGMELHLIHYSYGVNSTEKGDLSSESTVSRIRTEHFPLTLESARPSHTSQYLCASSRLGGLTDTQYFGPGTRLTVL.